This is a list of T cell receptor beta chains from one sample in a study of T cell responses to AZD1222 COVID-19 vaccine. Sequenced by immunoSEQ multiplex PCR; TCRdb stores in-frame clones only, minus some. Among 200,000 or so clones listed, around 87% were seen once. The starting material was peripheral blood, obtained on day 0 of MenACWY control vaccination. The receptors stem from an adult in good health. CDR3s include the opening cysteine and the closing phenylalanine or tryptophan. A D gene is named only where the DNA matches it firmly.

J gene	V gene	D gene	CDR3 protein	CDR3 DNA
TRBJ2-7	TRBV19	.	CASSIRTSGEQYF	TGTGCCAGTAGTATTAGGACTTCGGGCGAGCAGTACTTC
TRBJ1-4	TRBV9	.	CASSATDVSGEKLFF	TGTGCCAGCAGCGCCACGGACGTCAGTGGTGAAAAACTGTTTTTT
TRBJ1-1	TRBV21-1	.	CASSKYRRNTEAFF	TGTGCCAGCAGCAAATACAGGCGGAACACTGAAGCTTTCTTT
TRBJ1-2	TRBV4-1	.	CASSQDRGYVSYGYTF	TGCGCCAGCAGCCAAGATAGGGGGTACGTTAGCTATGGCTACACCTTC
TRBJ1-2	TRBV27	TRBD1	CASSKGQGGDGYTF	TGTGCCAGCAGTAAAGGACAGGGTGGAGATGGCTACACCTTC
TRBJ1-1	TRBV29-1	.	CSVEFFYTEAFF	TGCAGCGTTGAATTCTTTTACACTGAAGCTTTCTTT
TRBJ2-2	TRBV7-3	.	CASSLMERASSGELFF	TGTGCCAGCAGCTTAATGGAACGCGCCTCCTCCGGGGAGCTGTTTTTT
TRBJ1-1	TRBV7-3	.	CASSPDMNTEAFF	TGTGCCAGCAGCCCCGACATGAACACTGAAGCTTTCTTT
TRBJ1-1	TRBV6-5	TRBD1	CASLNRDRREVFF	TGTGCCAGCCTAAACCGGGACAGACGCGAAGTTTTCTTT
TRBJ2-7	TRBV27	TRBD2	CASSSGRAHEQYF	TGTGCCAGCAGTTCCGGGAGGGCCCACGAGCAGTACTTC
TRBJ1-5	TRBV28	.	CASSFPDNQPQHF	TGTGCCAGCAGTTTCCCAGACAATCAGCCCCAGCATTTT
TRBJ1-5	TRBV28	.	CASSLSPGQPQHF	TGTGCCAGCAGTTTATCGCCGGGTCAGCCCCAGCATTTT
TRBJ2-1	TRBV24-1	.	CATRESSYNEQFF	TGTGCCACCAGGGAGAGCTCCTACAATGAGCAGTTCTTC
TRBJ2-1	TRBV29-1	.	CSVDPGQGNNEQFF	TGCAGCGTTGATCCGGGACAAGGGAACAATGAGCAGTTCTTC
TRBJ2-3	TRBV19	TRBD1	CASSLLNRGRGDTQYF	TGTGCCAGTAGTTTGCTAAACAGGGGGCGAGGGGATACGCAGTATTTT
TRBJ2-3	TRBV30	TRBD1	CAWSVLTGGTDTQYF	TGTGCCTGGAGTGTCTTGACAGGGGGCACAGATACGCAGTATTTT
TRBJ2-5	TRBV20-1	.	CSARPEETQYF	TGCAGTGCTAGACCCGAAGAGACCCAGTACTTC
TRBJ1-2	TRBV6-4	.	CASSAGEAYGYTF	TGTGCCAGCAGTGCCGGGGAGGCGTATGGCTACACCTTC
TRBJ1-1	TRBV9	.	CASSDRLALIF	TGTGCCAGCAGCGACCGCCTCGCGTTGATCTTT
TRBJ2-1	TRBV5-1	TRBD2	CASSLNGLAGGEQFF	TGCGCCAGCAGCTTGAATGGACTAGCGGGTGGTGAGCAGTTCTTC
TRBJ2-1	TRBV18	TRBD1	CASSPPGTGSSEQFF	TGTGCCAGCTCACCACCCGGGACAGGCTCCTCTGAGCAGTTCTTC
TRBJ1-1	TRBV6-5	.	CASSQLRMRNTEAFF	TGTGCCAGCAGCCAGCTCAGAATGAGGAACACTGAAGCTTTCTTT
TRBJ1-1	TRBV18	.	CASSQRDTEAFF	TGTGCCAGCTCACAGAGAGACACTGAAGCTTTCTTT
TRBJ1-2	TRBV29-1	TRBD1	CSVLGTGLVNYGYTF	TGCAGCGTTCTGGGGACAGGGCTTGTTAACTATGGCTACACCTTC
TRBJ1-5	TRBV19	.	CASRSPGGPNQPQHF	TGTGCCAGTAGATCCCCTGGGGGCCCCAATCAGCCCCAGCATTTT